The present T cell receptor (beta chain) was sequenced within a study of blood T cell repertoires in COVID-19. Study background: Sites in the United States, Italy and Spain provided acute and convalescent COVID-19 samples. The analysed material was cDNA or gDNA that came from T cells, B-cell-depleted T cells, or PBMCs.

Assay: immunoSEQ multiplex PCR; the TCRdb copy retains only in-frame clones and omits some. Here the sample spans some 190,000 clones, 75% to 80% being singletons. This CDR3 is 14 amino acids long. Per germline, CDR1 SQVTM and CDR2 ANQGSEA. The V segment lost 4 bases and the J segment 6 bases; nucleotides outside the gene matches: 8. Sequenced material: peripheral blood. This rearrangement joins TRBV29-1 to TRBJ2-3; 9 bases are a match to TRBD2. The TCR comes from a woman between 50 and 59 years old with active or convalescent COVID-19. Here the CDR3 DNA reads TGCAGCGTTGTCAGGCGGGGGGGTGCTGATACGCAGTATTTT. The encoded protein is CSVVRRGGADTQYF.